These 26 T cell receptor beta chains were sequenced from one sample in a study of blood T cells in healthy people across ages. Next came a second PCR, run for about 6 to 11 cycles, which used a sample-barcoded 5' primer along with a J-beta primer mix. Using its own MiXCR run on the 5' RACE reads, TCRdb lists one record per CDR3 protein. The table records about 800,000 distinct CDR3 sequences, more than 35% of them present only once. Sequencing was performed on blood. The receptor source for this set is a man older than 75 in good health.

This clonotype was found a few times. The V and J genes are TRBV28 and TRBJ2-1, with TRBD2 identical over 9 bases. The last part of the DNA fits TRBJ2-7 better; the J call may be wrong. The CDR3 runs 16 residues. Looked up from germline, CDR1 is MDHEN and CDR2 is SYDVKM. The CDR3 protein is CASSDLAGSSYNEQYF. The CDR3 DNA reads TGTGCCAGCAGTGATCTAGCGGGAAGCTCCTACAATGAGCAGTACTTC.

This chain uses TRBV27 with TRBJ1-4; D not certain. CDR1 and CDR2 from the germline V gene are MNHEY and SMNVEV (reference sequence). V lost 6 bases, J lost 6 bases, and 14 bases lay in between. This CDR3 spans 14 amino acids. DNA of the CDR3: TGTGCCAGCAGCCCGACCACGGGCGATGAAAAACTGTTTTTT. Protein: CASSPTTGDEKLFF.

This rearrangement joins TRBV20-1 to TRBJ2-7; 9 bases are shared with TRBD2. With V trimmed by 2 bases and J by 3 bases, 8 bases remained unmatched. CDR1 and CDR2 (germline): DFQATT, SNEGSKA (reference sequence). CDR3 length: 15 amino acids. Here the CDR3 reads CSARSPAGGNYEQYF. CDR3 in DNA: TGCAGTGCTAGATCCCCAGCGGGAGGAAACTACGAGCAGTACTTC.

The chain has TRBV7-2 and TRBJ2-5; the match to TRBD1 covers 11 bases. The CDR3 sequence is 15 residues long. CDR1 is SGHTA and CDR2 is FQGNSA in the germline V gene. Unmatched junction bases numbered 7, after V lost 6 bases and J lost 4 bases. The CDR3 region has the DNA TGTGCCAGCAGGCGGGACAGGGGGTTCACAGAGACCCAGTACTTC. The encoded protein is CASRRDRGFTETQYF.

This clonotype was observed a few times. The rearrangement joins TRBV2 to TRBJ2-1; TRBD1 matches at 10 bases. This CDR3 has 16 amino acids. With 5 bases clipped from V and 7 bases from J, the junction kept 11 bases outside the gene matches. Germline V gene lookup returns CDR1 SNHLY and CDR2 FYNNEI. The CDR3 bases are TGTGCCAGCAGTCCTCTTAAAGACAGGGGGCAAAATGAGCAGTTCTTC. This translates into CASSPLKDRGQNEQFF.

The genes are TRBV5-1 and TRBJ2-1; D perhaps matches TRBD1 (5 bases). The germline CDR1 and CDR2 sequences are SGHRS and YFSETQ. Between the trimmed V and J ends, which lost 3 bases and 0 bases, there was a span of 10 bases. The CDR3 has 15 amino acids. This CDR3 reads CASSSIQGSYNEQFF. The DNA for the CDR3 is TGCGCCAGCAGCTCTATCCAGGGCTCCTACAATGAGCAGTTCTTC. The whole variable domain, filled in from reference TRBV5-1 and TRBJ2-1, reads KAGVTQTPRYLIKTRGQQVTLSCSPISGHRSVSWYQQTPGQGLQFLFEYFSETQRNKGNFPGRFSGRQFSNSRSEMNVSTLELGDSALYLCASSSIQGSYNEQFFGPGTRLTVL.

The chain recombines TRBV20-1 with TRBJ2-1; the D call may be TRBD1 or TRBD2 (5 bases each). There are 14 residues in the CDR3. Germline loops: CDR1 DFQATT, CDR2 SNEGSKA (reference sequence). The germline V and J ends were trimmed by 6 bases and 11 bases, with 23 bases remaining between them. The CDR3 DNA reads as TGCAGTGCCCCCCTCCCGGGACGCTCGGTAAAGCAGTTCTTC. Amino acid sequence: CSAPLPGRSVKQFF.

The V call is TRBV10-3, the J call TRBJ2-5; TRBD1 might be the D (6 bases). Germline CDR1 reads ENHRY; CDR2 reads SYGVKD. This CDR3 contains 13 residues. Between the trimmed V and J ends, which lost 8 bases and 4 bases, there was a span of 14 bases. DNA for the CDR3: TGTGCCATCGCCCGACAGGTATCAGAGACCCAGTACTTC. Translation: CAIARQVSETQYF.

This clonotype showed up just a few times. The V gene is TRBV29-1, the J gene TRBJ1-2; D possibly corresponds to TRBD1 (6 bases). The germline V and J ends were trimmed by 3 bases and 6 bases, with 11 bases remaining between them. Germline V lookup: CDR1 SQVTM, CDR2 ANQGSEA. This CDR3 spans 12 amino acids. CDR3 bases: TGCAGCGTTGAGTTAGGGGGGGATGGCTACACCTTC. This gives the protein CSVELGGDGYTF.

This chain uses TRBV6-6 with TRBJ2-3, with D hard to call. The germline CDR1 and CDR2 sequences are MNHNY and SVGAGI (reference sequence). The CDR3 contains 12 residues. V dropped 4 bases and J dropped 4 bases, with 6 bases sitting between them. The CDR3 loop is CASSWSADTQYF. The CDR3 DNA is TGTGCCAGCAGTTGGAGCGCAGATACGCAGTATTTT.

The chain combines TRBV9 with TRBJ2-1; TRBD1 might be the D (6 bases). There are 13 residues in the CDR3. The V end was cut by 2 bases, the J end by 10 bases, with 13 bases between. Germline-derived CDR1 and CDR2 are SGDLS and YYNGEE. The CDR3 nucleotides are TGTGCCAGCAGCGTGGGTGGGGGCGAGGAGCAGTTCTTC. It translates to CASSVGGGEEQFF.

With regard to this clonotype: One junction end does not reproduce the germline sequence, and a read error may be involved. The J gene is TRBJ1-2, the V gene TRBV7-9; weak D call: TRBD1 (5 bases). The CDR3 has 15 amino acids. The germline gives CDR1 SEHNR, CDR2 FQNEAQ (reference sequence). CDR3 sequence: CASRHTGGESYDYTF. The CDR3 DNA reads as TGTGCCAGCAGACATACGGGGGGTGAGTCCTATGACTACACCTTC.

The chain uses TRBV12-3 or TRBV12-4 and TRBJ2-2; D uncertain. V lost 3 bases and J lost 8, with 7 bases in between. The CDR3 length is 12 residues. In DNA, the CDR3 is TGTGCCAGCAGTTTTGGTCAGGGGGAGCTGTTTTTT. This codes for CASSFGQGELFF.

This clonotype was seen a few times. J is TRBJ1-2 and V is TRBV27; D not certain. Between the trimmed V and J ends, which lost 5 bases and 3 bases, there was a span of 10 bases. This CDR3 has 13 residues. Germline CDR1 and CDR2: MNHEY and SMNVEV (reference sequence). The CDR3 is CASSVSQYYGYTF. The CDR3 nucleotides read TGTGCCAGCAGTGTGAGTCAGTACTATGGCTACACCTTC.

In its sample, this clonotype was seen a few times. The chain has TRBV5-1 and TRBJ2-1, with D perhaps matching TRBD2 (6 bases). The V and J ends lost 1 base and 13 bases respectively, with 21 bases between them. Germline CDR1 SGHRS, CDR2 YFSETQ. The CDR3 length is 15 residues. The chain's CDR3 is CASSLTRTGTHEQFF. The CDR3 DNA sequence: TGCGCCAGCAGCTTGACCAGGACCGGGACTCACGAACAGTTCTTC.

This sequence joins TRBV20-1 and TRBJ2-4, with D tentatively TRBD1 (6 bases). The last part of the DNA fits TRBJ2-7 better; the J call may be wrong. The germline V gene has CDR1 DFQATT and CDR2 SNEGSKA (reference sequence). CDR3 length equals 15 residues. DNA for the CDR3: TGCAGTGCTAGAGCCCCTAACCACAGGGCCTACGAGCAGTACTTC. This encodes CSARAPNHRAYEQYF.

The chain is built from TRBV5-1 and TRBJ1-2, with 9 bases that match TRBD1. The CDR3 is 16 amino acids. The V gene's germline CDR1 is SGHRS and CDR2 YFSETQ. Trimming took 5 bases from V and 4 from J; bases not matched to a gene: 12. CDR3 nucleotides: TGCGCCAGCAGTCTGGCCGGGACAGGGCGGTCCTATGGCTACACCTTC. Translating gives CASSLAGTGRSYGYTF.

To note about this clonotype: One junction end disagrees with the germline gene, perhaps due to a read error. The V gene is TRBV10-3, the J gene TRBJ2-1; TRBD2 aligns across 9 bases. Germline values: CDR1 ENHRY, CDR2 SYGVKD. The CDR3 runs to 15 residues. CDR3 DNA sequence: TGTGCCATCAGTACCGGAACTAGCGGGTACAATGGGCAGTTCTTC. Translated: CAISTGTSGYNGQFF.

The chain couples TRBV6-2 or TRBV6-3 to TRBJ2-4, with no clear D. The CDR3 covers 13 residues. Trimming took 7 bases from V and 3 from J, leaving 10 bases between them. Germline assignment: CDR1 MNHEY and CDR2 SVGEGT. The CDR3 sequence is CASTRADKNIQYF. In DNA form, the CDR3 reads TGTGCCAGCACCCGGGCAGACAAAAACATTCAGTACTTC.

This clonotype was seen more than once but under ten times. V is TRBV15 and J is TRBJ2-3; 7 positions agree with TRBD2. CDR3 length equals 18 residues. The trim removed 5 bases at V and 6 bases at J, leaving 20 bases unmatched. CDR1 and CDR2 from the germline V gene are LNHNV and YYDKDF (reference sequence). The CDR3 sequence is CATSARVSASGSPDTQYF. CDR3 in DNA: TGTGCCACCAGCGCGCGCGTCTCGGCTAGCGGATCTCCCGATACGCAGTATTTT.

The chain links TRBV5-1 to TRBJ2-5; TRBD1 agrees at 8 bases. Matching the DNA end better, TRBJ2-7 makes the J call doubtful. Germline assignment: CDR1 SGHRS and CDR2 YFSETQ. The CDR3 consists of 14 residues. Here the CDR3 reads CASSRTTGAGEQYF. CDR3 nucleotide sequence: TGCGCCAGCAGCCGAACGACAGGGGCAGGCGAGCAGTACTTC.

Here the CDR3 DNA reads TGCAGCGTTGAAACCAGCCAGGGAGGGGTCGAGCAGTACTTC. The encoded protein is CSVETSQGGVEQYF. The chain couples TRBV29-1 to TRBJ2-4, with 7 bases lining up with TRBD2. The end of the DNA aligns better with TRBJ2-7, so the J call may be wrong. CDR1 SQVTM and CDR2 ANQGSEA come from the germline V gene. The length of the CDR3 is 14 residues.

The genes are TRBV7-2 and TRBJ2-7, with D perhaps TRBD2 (5 bases). Germline loops: CDR1 SGHTA, CDR2 FQGNSA. This CDR3 has 11 amino acids. CDR3 sequence (DNA): TGTTCCGGCAGCGGCACCTACGAGCAGTACTTC. Translation gives CSGSGTYEQYF.

The J gene is TRBJ2-7, the V gene TRBV7-9; 7 bases line up with TRBD2. Germline CDR1 SEHNR, CDR2 FQNEAQ (reference sequence). The V segment lost 3 bases and the J segment 5 bases; nucleotides outside the gene matches: 7. The CDR3 is 14 residues long. CDR3 sequence (DNA): TGTGCCAGCAGCTTTGCGGGACGGGGGGACGAGCAGTACTTC. Amino acid sequence: CASSFAGRGDEQYF.

Notes on this clonotype: Sequence at one end of the junction differs from germline and may be a read error. The gene calls are TRBV2 and TRBJ2-5; a weak D match, TRBD2 (6 bases). Germline V gene lookup returns CDR1 SNHLY and CDR2 FYNNEI. This CDR3 has 13 residues. The CDR3 spells CACSSGGLRTQYF. The CDR3 region has the DNA TGTGCCTGCAGTTCTGGGGGGTTACGGACCCAGTACTTC.

The chain couples TRBV20-1 to TRBJ2-1; 8 nucleotides agree with TRBD1. CDR1 is DFQATT and CDR2 is SNEGSKA in the germline V gene (reference sequence). With V trimmed by 2 bases and J by 0 bases, 6 bases remained unmatched. The CDR3 sequence is 16 residues long. In DNA, the CDR3 is TGCAGTGCTAGACGGACAGGGATAAGCTCCTACAATGAGCAGTTCTTC. The encoded protein is CSARRTGISSYNEQFF.